This TCR beta chain was retrieved from a study of blood T cell repertoires in COVID-19. Study background: T cells, B-cell-depleted T cells, or PBMCs supplied cDNA or gDNA.

Authors' processing steps: Amplifying reference gene primers gave estimates of nucleated cell counts. Sequencing used immunoSEQ multiplex PCR; TCRdb keeps in-frame clones, though not all of them. V and J calls and clone size are copied from that table; D and trimming were computed from the DNA. Among about 300,000 clones listed, 80% to 90% were seen once. V lost 0 bases and J 5 bases, leaving 8 bases between the germline ends. The germline gives CDR1 SGHNT, CDR2 YYREEE (reference sequence). This CDR3 is built from 13 residues. Sequenced sample: peripheral blood. The chain employs TRBV5-4 and TRBJ1-2; D is unclear. The sequence derives from a woman aged 45-59 years with acute or convalescent COVID-19. The CDR3 DNA sequence: TGTGCCAGCAGCTTGGGCGACTATTATGGCTACACCTTC. Its protein is CASSLGDYYGYTF.